These T cell receptor beta chains were read from a single sample in a study of blood T cell repertoires in COVID-19. The assay was immunoSEQ multiplex PCR, and TCRdb's table has in-frame clones only and misses some. The table shows 110,000 to 150,000 clones, with under 85% occurring only once. Sequencing used peripheral blood. Receptor source: a woman of 80 years or more in a cohort sampled during active or convalescent COVID-19. Both conserved end residues are part of each CDR3. The D gene is left open where the match is weak. The size field is filled for only some rows; it gives once, few, many or a size class.

CDR3 length	V gene	D gene	J gene	clone size	CDR3 protein	CDR3 DNA
17	TRBV6-1	NA	TRBJ2-6	NA	CASSDVGVASGANVLTF	TGTGCCAGCAGTGATGTTGGAGTCGCATCTGGGGCCAACGTCCTGACTTTC
14	TRBV9	NA	TRBJ2-1	NA	CASSGGGRANEQFF	TGTGCCAGCAGCGGAGGGGGAAGGGCCAATGAGCAGTTCTTC
15	TRBV27	NA	TRBJ1-1	few	CASSLQGEMNTEAFF	TGTGCCAGCAGTTTGCAGGGTGAGATGAACACTGAAGCTTTCTTT
15	TRBV7-3	TRBD1	TRBJ2-2	NA	CASSLTGGGTGELFF	TGTGCCAGCAGCTTAACAGGGGGCGGCACCGGGGAGCTGTTTTTT
15	TRBV7-9	NA	TRBJ1-4	NA	CASSLGAGPNEKLFF	TGTGCCAGCAGCTTAGGAGCGGGACCTAATGAAAAACTGTTTTTT
12	TRBV10-3	NA	TRBJ2-7	NA	CAISLDKYEQYF	TGTGCCATCAGCTTGGACAAATACGAGCAGTACTTC
14	TRBV3-1/TRBV3-2	TRBD2	TRBJ2-1	NA	CASSPSGGAREQFF	TGTGCCAGCAGCCCTAGCGGGGGGGCTCGTGAGCAGTTCTTC
17	TRBV5-1	TRBD2	TRBJ2-1	NA	CASSGRVVAGSYNEQFF	TGCGCCAGCAGCGGGCGTGTCGTAGCGGGGAGTTACAATGAGCAGTTCTTC
16	TRBV19	NA	TRBJ2-2	NA	CASSSRGLPNTGELFF	TGTGCCAGTAGTTCGCGAGGACTACCAAACACCGGGGAGCTGTTTTTT
14	TRBV9	NA	TRBJ1-1	NA	CASSVITGSTEAFF	TGTGCCAGCAGCGTAATTACAGGGTCCACTGAAGCTTTCTTT
16	TRBV11-1	TRBD1	TRBJ2-5	NA	CASSSYTGVSSSSQYF	TGTGCCAGCAGCTCATACACAGGGGTATCGTCTTCGAGCCAGTACTTC
12	TRBV28	NA	TRBJ1-2	once	CASSTTPYGYTF	TGTGCCAGCAGTACGACTCCGTATGGCTACACCTTC
15	TRBV5-1	TRBD1	TRBJ1-1	NA	CASSLEAGGHTEAFF	TGCGCCAGCAGCTTGGAGGCAGGGGGCCACACTGAAGCTTTCTTT
14	TRBV18	TRBD1	TRBJ1-1	NA	CASSGQGENTEAFF	TGTGCCAGCTCCGGACAGGGGGAGAACACTGAAGCTTTCTTT
14	TRBV7-9	NA	TRBJ2-2	NA	CASSEAGSTGELFF	TGTGCCAGCAGCGAGGCCGGGAGCACCGGGGAGCTGTTTTTT
14	TRBV7-9	NA	TRBJ1-1	NA	CASNSQGLFTEAFF	TGTGCCAGCAACTCTCAGGGGTTGTTCACTGAAGCTTTCTTT
17	TRBV5-1	TRBD1	TRBJ1-2	NA	CASSLTLPGQGYYGYTF	TGCGCCAGCAGCTTAACTCTGCCGGGACAGGGATACTATGGCTACACCTTC
15	TRBV5-1	NA	TRBJ1-1	NA	CASSLADRQRTEAFF	TGCGCCAGCAGCTTGGCGGACCGACAGAGGACTGAAGCTTTCTTT
14	TRBV6-2/TRBV6-3	TRBD1	TRBJ2-2	few	CASSMTGDTGELFF	TGTGCCAGCAGTATGACAGGGGACACCGGGGAGCTGTTTTTT
13	TRBV5-1	NA	TRBJ2-5	NA	CASSLGLAETQYF	TGCGCCAGCAGCTTGGGCCTAGCGGAGACCCAGTACTTC
17	TRBV9	NA	TRBJ2-3	NA	CASSGGGLATSTDTQYF	TGTGCCAGCAGCGGCGGAGGTCTAGCGACTAGCACAGATACGCAGTATTTT
16	TRBV18	NA	TRBJ1-3	NA	CASSGIQGRSGNTIYF	TGTGCCAGCTCAGGGATACAGGGTCGCTCTGGAAACACCATATATTTT
13	TRBV28	NA	TRBJ2-2	NA	CASRENWTGELFF	TGTGCCAGCAGAGAAAACTGGACCGGGGAGCTGTTTTTT
16	TRBV7-6	NA	TRBJ2-6	NA	CASRPGYSSGANVLTF	TGTGCCAGCAGGCCAGGGTACTCTTCCGGGGCCAACGTCCTGACTTTC
18	TRBV5-1	NA	TRBJ1-6	NA	CASSLGVDRSSYNSPLHF	TGCGCCAGCAGCTTGGGGGTCGACAGAAGCTCCTATAATTCACCCCTCCACTTT
14	TRBV6-2/TRBV6-3	NA	TRBJ2-3	NA	CASSYPTRTDTQYF	TGTGCCAGCAGTTACCCGACTCGCACAGATACGCAGTATTTT
15	TRBV7-2	TRBD2	TRBJ2-1	few	CASSWLAGEYNEQFF	TGTGCCAGCAGCTGGTTAGCGGGGGAGTACAATGAGCAGTTCTTC
16	TRBV19	TRBD1	TRBJ1-2	NA	CASSIEPRDRAGGYTF	TGTGCCAGTAGTATAGAGCCTCGGGACAGGGCGGGCGGCTACACCTTC
16	TRBV7-6	TRBD2	TRBJ2-3	NA	CASSLGTSGRQNTQYF	TGTGCCAGCAGCTTAGGGACTAGCGGCCGACAGAATACGCAGTATTTT
15	TRBV5-5	NA	TRBJ2-2	NA	CASSLVTGNTGELFF	TGTGCCAGCAGCTTAGTGACAGGAAACACCGGGGAGCTGTTTTTT
13	TRBV6-5	TRBD1	TRBJ1-2	NA	CASRLTGNYGYTF	TGTGCCAGCCGATTGACAGGGAACTATGGCTACACCTTC
13	TRBV6-2/TRBV6-3	TRBD2	TRBJ2-3	NA	CASSYQGAGGQYF	TGTGCCAGCAGTTACCAAGGAGCGGGGGGGCAATATTTT
16	TRBV19	NA	TRBJ1-5	few	CASTRVPNYSNQPQHF	TGTGCCAGTACCAGGGTCCCCAACTATAGCAATCAGCCCCAGCATTTT
16	TRBV6-2/TRBV6-3	NA	TRBJ1-2	NA	CASSLTRTEQIHGYTF	TGTGCCAGCAGTCTTACTAGGACGGAGCAAATCCATGGCTACACCTTC
16	TRBV19	NA	TRBJ1-2	NA	CASSISVTGVNYGYTF	TGTGCCAGTAGTATTTCAGTTACGGGAGTCAACTATGGCTACACCTTC
14	TRBV5-1	NA	TRBJ2-3	NA	CASSSGDRTDTQYF	TGCGCCAGCTCCTCAGGGGATCGCACAGATACGCAGTATTTT
20	TRBV27	TRBD1	TRBJ1-5	NA	CASSLNPWDSEDYSNQPQHF	TGTGCCAGCAGTCTAAACCCCTGGGACAGCGAAGATTATAGCAATCAGCCCCAGCATTTT
15	TRBV5-6	TRBD1	TRBJ2-7	NA	CASSYRGQGGREQYF	TGTGCCAGCAGCTACCGAGGACAGGGGGGTAGGGAGCAGTACTTC
14	TRBV5-1	NA	TRBJ1-5	NA	CASSLGAGSQPQHF	TGCGCCAGCAGCTTGGGGGCAGGAAGTCAGCCCCAGCATTTT
13	TRBV20-1	NA	TRBJ1-1	NA	CSASLEVNTEAFF	TGCAGTGCTAGTCTGGAGGTCAACACTGAAGCTTTCTTT
14	TRBV5-1	NA	TRBJ1-1	NA	CASSLSGGPTEAFF	TGCGCCAGCAGCTTGTCTGGGGGCCCTACTGAAGCTTTCTTT
15	TRBV5-4	TRBD1	TRBJ2-5	once	CASSRDSWYQETQYF	TGTGCCAGCAGCCGGGACAGTTGGTACCAAGAGACCCAGTACTTC
17	TRBV7-7	TRBD2	TRBJ2-2	NA	CAIQRGLAGANTGELFF	TGTGCCATCCAAAGGGGACTAGCGGGGGCAAACACCGGGGAGCTGTTTTTT
15	TRBV28	NA	TRBJ1-1	NA	CASSLGGQGSTEAFF	TGTGCCAGCAGTCTCGGCGGGCAGGGGAGCACTGAAGCTTTCTTT
16	TRBV28	TRBD1	TRBJ1-5	NA	CASSYYRGMVGQPQHF	TGTGCCAGCAGTTACTACAGGGGGATGGTCGGTCAGCCCCAGCATTTT
15	TRBV19	TRBD1	TRBJ1-1	NA	CASSERTGRRNEAFF	TGTGCCAGTAGTGAAAGGACAGGGAGAAGGAATGAAGCTTTCTTT
17	TRBV5-6	NA	TRBJ1-1	NA	CASSLKVGGPWNTEAFF	TGTGCCAGCAGCTTAAAAGTAGGAGGACCTTGGAACACTGAAGCTTTCTTT
14	TRBV23-1	NA	TRBJ1-1	NA	CASSHSGHIKKAFF	TGCGCCAGCAGTCATAGCGGACATATAAAGAAAGCTTTCTTT